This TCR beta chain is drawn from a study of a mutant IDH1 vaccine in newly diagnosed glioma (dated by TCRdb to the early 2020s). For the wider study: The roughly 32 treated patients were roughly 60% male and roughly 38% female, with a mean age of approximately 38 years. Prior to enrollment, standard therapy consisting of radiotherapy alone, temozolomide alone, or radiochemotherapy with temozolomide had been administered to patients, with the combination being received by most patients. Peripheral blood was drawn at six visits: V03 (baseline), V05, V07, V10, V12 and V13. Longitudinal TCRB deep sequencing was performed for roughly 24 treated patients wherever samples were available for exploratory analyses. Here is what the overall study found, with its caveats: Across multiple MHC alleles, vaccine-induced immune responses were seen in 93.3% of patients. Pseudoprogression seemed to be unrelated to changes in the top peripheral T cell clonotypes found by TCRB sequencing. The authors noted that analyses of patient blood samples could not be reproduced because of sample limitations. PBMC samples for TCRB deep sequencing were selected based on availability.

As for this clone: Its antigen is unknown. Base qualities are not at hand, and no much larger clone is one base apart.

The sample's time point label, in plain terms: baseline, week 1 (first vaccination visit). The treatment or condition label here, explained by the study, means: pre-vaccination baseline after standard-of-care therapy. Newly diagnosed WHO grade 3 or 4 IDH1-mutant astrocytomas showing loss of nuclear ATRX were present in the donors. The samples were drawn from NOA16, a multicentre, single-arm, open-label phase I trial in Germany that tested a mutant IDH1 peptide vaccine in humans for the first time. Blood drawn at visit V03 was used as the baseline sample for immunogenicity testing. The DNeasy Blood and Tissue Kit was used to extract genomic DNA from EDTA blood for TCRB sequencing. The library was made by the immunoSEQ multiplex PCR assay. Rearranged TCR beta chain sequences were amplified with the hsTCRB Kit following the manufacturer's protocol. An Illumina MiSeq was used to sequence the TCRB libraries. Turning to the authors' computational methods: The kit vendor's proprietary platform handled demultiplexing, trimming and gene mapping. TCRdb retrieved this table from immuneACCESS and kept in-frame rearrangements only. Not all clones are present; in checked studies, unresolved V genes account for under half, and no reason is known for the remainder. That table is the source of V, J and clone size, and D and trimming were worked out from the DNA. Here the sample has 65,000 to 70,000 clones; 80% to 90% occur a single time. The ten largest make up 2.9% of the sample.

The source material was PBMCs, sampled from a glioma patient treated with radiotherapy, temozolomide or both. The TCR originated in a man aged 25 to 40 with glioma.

The CDR3 has the sequence CASSPSISGGETQYF. The DNA is TGTGCCAGCAGTCCGTCCATTAGCGGCGGGGAGACCCAGTACTTC. This chain joins TRBV28 to TRBJ2-5; possibly the D gene is TRBD2, per 6 matching bases. Trimming at the junction amounts to 5 bases on V and 5 bases on J, and the germline ends lie 18 bases apart. CDR1 is given as MDHEN and CDR2 as SYDVKM, both from the germline V gene. The CDR3 goes from the cysteine to the phenylalanine over 15 residues. Only CDR3 DNA remains: 45 bases, in frame from the first base.